Below, 27 T cell receptor beta chains from the same sample are listed, as sequenced in a study of type 1 and type 2 diabetes patients. PCR was run on genomic DNA. The TCR beta CDR3 region was amplified using 30 forward and 13 reverse primers. MiXCR was run by TCRdb on the multiplex PCR reads, yielding one entry per CDR3 protein. The data show fewer than 300,000 distinct CDR3 sequences, 45% to 60% seen once. The sequenced sample consisted of peripheral blood mononuclear cells (PBMCs). The receptor source for this set is a man aged 18 to 29 with type 2 diabetes.

Only a few counts were recorded for this clonotype. The chain employs TRBV20-1 and TRBJ2-7; 7 positions match TRBD1. This CDR3 contains 15 residues. From germline, CDR1 is DFQATT and CDR2 SNEGSKA (reference sequence). V shed 5 bases and J 3 bases; nucleotides not matched to a gene: 13. The CDR3 sequence is CSAGHAGTVNYEQYF. The CDR3 DNA reads as TGCAGTGCTGGACATGCCGGGACAGTAAACTACGAGCAGTACTTC.

The chain couples TRBV30 to TRBJ2-2; the D is unclear. Trimming took off 2 bases at V and 6 bases at J, with 10 bases between the two ends. Looked up from germline, CDR1 is GTSNPN and CDR2 is SVGIG (reference sequence). CDR3 length: 13 residues. The chain's CDR3 is CAWSPTIPGELFF. CDR3 DNA: TGTGCCTGGAGTCCTACTATCCCCGGGGAGCTGTTTTTT.

The chain carries TRBV10-1 and TRBJ1-1; TRBD1 agrees at 8 bases. J gave up 5 bases and V 6 bases, and 8 bases lay outside the gene matches. The CDR3 extends over 14 amino acids. Per germline, CDR1 WNHNN and CDR2 SYGVQD (reference sequence). CDR3 coding DNA: TGCGCCAGCAGCCTACAGGGGGAATGGACTGAAGCTTTCTTT. Amino acids: CASSLQGEWTEAFF.

This clonotype was seen a handful of times. This sequence joins TRBV7-2 and TRBJ1-2; D is uncertain. Germline V gene lookup returns CDR1 SGHTA and CDR2 FQGNSA. The CDR3 covers 15 residues. V lost 1 base to trimming and J lost 4 bases, with 13 bases between them. CDR3 nucleotides: TGTGCCAGCAGCTTAGTGGCCAGGACTGGCTATGGCTACACCTTC. Translation: CASSLVARTGYGYTF.

The chain has TRBV7-8 and TRBJ1-6; weak D call: TRBD1 (6 bases). From germline, CDR1 is SGHVS and CDR2 FQNEAQ. V shed 6 bases and J shed 5 bases, with 14 bases lying between them. The CDR3 has 15 amino acids. Here the CDR3 DNA reads TGTGCCAGCAGATCGGTGACAGGAAATAATTCACCCCTCCACTTT. It specifies CASRSVTGNNSPLHF. The full variable domain, completed using reference TRBV7-8 and TRBJ1-6, is GAGVSQSPRYKVAKRGQDVALRCDPISGHVSLFWYQQALGQGPEFLTYFQNEAQLDKSGLPSDRFFAERPEGSVSTLKIQRTQQEDSAVYLCASRSVTGNNSPLHFGNGTRLTVT.

This clonotype was counted between two and nine times. The junction does not match germline at one end; this may be a read error. The CDR3 sequence is CASSEKRRVRREQYF. CDR3 sequence (DNA): TGCGCCAGCAGTGAGAAAAGGAGGGTCCGGCGCGAGCAGTACTTC. The V gene is TRBV27, the J gene TRBJ2-7; tentative D call: TRBD2 (6 bases). Per the germline V gene, CDR1 is MNHEY and CDR2 is SMNVEV (reference sequence). The length of the CDR3 is 15 residues.

This chain joins TRBV27 and TRBJ2-7; 10 nucleotides line up with TRBD1. The CDR3 contains 14 residues. V was pared by 5 bases and J by 3 bases, with 4 bases of the junction left unmatched. The V gene's germline CDR1 is MNHEY and CDR2 SMNVEV (reference sequence). Written as DNA, the CDR3 is TGTGCCAGCAGTGATCGGACAGGGGGCTACGAGCAGTACTTC. Amino acids: CASSDRTGGYEQYF.

Points on this clonotype: The junction departs from germline at one end; a sequencing error may be responsible. The chain links TRBV7-6 to TRBJ2-7; TRBD2 is a possible D gene (6 bases). The J call may be faulty, since TRBJ2-1 better matches the DNA end. The germline CDR1 and CDR2 sequences are SGHVS and FNYEAQ. The CDR3 runs to 13 residues. This CDR3 is CVSSWVGSREQFF. The CDR3 nucleotides are TGTGTCAGCAGCTGGGTCGGGAGTAGGGAGCAGTTCTTC.

On this clonotype: A much larger clone differs from this one at a single base, so this may be a read error. V is TRBV10-3 and J is TRBJ2-5; D tentatively fits TRBD1 or TRBD2 (5 bases each). Matching the DNA end better, TRBJ2-1 makes the J call doubtful. CDR1 is ENHRY and CDR2 is SYGVKD in the germline V gene. The CDR3 covers 14 residues. The CDR3 DNA is TGTGCCATCAGTGAGCGGGACCTCACCTACGAGCAGTTCTTC. Protein product: CAISERDLTYEQFF.

CDR3 nucleotides: TGTGCCACCAGACAGGGTACGGGGACCCAGTACTTC. Its protein product is CATRQGTGTQYF. The genes are TRBV24-1 and TRBJ2-5, with D possibly TRBD1 on 6 matching bases. The CDR3 has 12 amino acids. Germline V gene lookup returns CDR1 KGHDR and CDR2 SFDVKD. Trimming cost V 7 bases and J 7 bases, with 12 bases left between them.

In its sample, this clonotype was seen a few times. The chain couples TRBV4-1 to TRBJ2-3; no clear D. The CDR3 is made up of 16 amino acids. In germline, CDR1 is MGHRA, CDR2 YSYEKL. The germline V and J ends were trimmed by 4 bases and 3 bases, with 17 bases remaining between them. CDR3 amino acids: CASSPSPPPVTDTQYF. CDR3 in DNA: TGCGCCAGCAGCCCTTCCCCGCCTCCTGTAACAGATACGCAGTATTTT.

This sequence joins TRBV30 and TRBJ2-7, with D possibly TRBD2 on 5 matching bases. Germline V CDR1 and CDR2: GTSNPN, SVGIG (reference sequence). V was shortened by 5 bases and J by 6 bases, with 11 bases between the two germline ends. CDR3 size: 11 residues. The CDR3 is CAWGTGSEQYF. The CDR3 nucleotides are TGTGCCTGGGGTACGGGAAGCGAGCAGTACTTC. The complete variable domain, with remaining parts taken from reference TRBV30 and TRBJ2-7, reads SQTIHQWPATLVQPVGSPLSLECTVEGTSNPNLYWYRQAAGRGLQLLFYSVGIGQISSEVPQNLSASRPQDRQFILSSKKLLLSDSGFYLCAWGTGSEQYFGPGTRLTVT.

A remark on this clonotype: The junction does not match germline at one end; this may be a read error. V gene TRBV15 combines with J gene TRBJ1-5; D possibly corresponds to TRBD1 (6 bases). The CDR3 extends over 14 amino acids. CDR1 and CDR2 from the germline V gene are LNHNV and YYDKDF (reference sequence). The CDR3 protein is CASSEEGGDQPQHF. CDR3 DNA: TGTGCCAGCAGCGAAGAGGGGGGAGATCAGCCCCAGCATTTT.

This rearrangement joins TRBV28 to TRBJ1-2; tentative D call: TRBD1 (6 bases). Germline loops: CDR1 MDHEN, CDR2 SYDVKM. CDR3 length: 16 residues. V dropped 5 bases and J dropped 3 bases, with 19 bases sitting between them. CDR3: CASSVTGTLDDYGYTF. The CDR3 DNA sequence: TGTGCCAGCAGTGTAACCGGGACATTAGACGACTATGGCTACACCTTC.

There are a few counts of this clonotype. The chain couples TRBV19 to TRBJ1-1, with D perhaps matching TRBD1 (6 bases). Germline V gene sequence: CDR1 LNHDA, CDR2 SQIVND (reference sequence). The CDR3 length is 18 residues. V was cut by 2 bases and J by 4 bases, with 23 bases left in between. The DNA for the CDR3 is TGTGCCAGTAGTATAAAATGGGGGGCGAGGTTGAGCGGCACTGAAGCTTTCTTT. It codes for CASSIKWGARLSGTEAFF. The variable domain in full, completed from reference TRBV19 and TRBJ1-1, reads DGGITQSPKYLFRKEGQNVTLSCEQNLNHDAMYWYRQDPGQGLRLIYYSQIVNDFQKGDIAEGYSVSREKKESFPLTVTSAQKNPTAFYLCASSIKWGARLSGTEAFFGQGTRLTVV.

This clonotype was seen a handful of times. The chain recombines TRBV6-1 with TRBJ2-3; TRBD2 is a possible D gene (5 bases). The CDR3 is 15 residues long. V gave up 5 bases and J gave up 4 bases, with 16 bases separating them. CDR1 and CDR2 from the germline V gene are MNHNS and SASEGT. The CDR3 DNA follows: TGTGCCAGCAGTCAACTAGATCTGCCGGCAGATACGCAGTATTTT. Its protein is CASSQLDLPADTQYF.

Details on this clonotype: The junction and the germline gene differ at one end; a read error may be behind it. J is TRBJ2-3 and V is TRBV7-2; D is possibly TRBD1 or TRBD2 (6 bases each). Germline V gene data show CDR1 as SGHTA and CDR2 as FQGNSA. The CDR3 runs to 16 residues. The CDR3 region is CASSLKAGHLTDTQYF. CDR3 in DNA: TGTGCTAGCAGCTTAAAGGCGGGACACCTCACAGATACGCAGTATTTT.

At least ten counts were recorded for this clonotype. This chain links TRBV2 with TRBJ2-2; D gene unclear. V dropped 1 base and J dropped 1 base, with 4 bases sitting between them. CDR3 length: 14 residues. Germline CDR1 and CDR2: SNHLY and FYNNEI. Here the CDR3 reads CASSEVRNTGELFF. In DNA form, the CDR3 reads TGTGCCAGCAGTGAAGTCAGGAACACCGGGGAGCTGTTTTTT.

The rearrangement links TRBV20-1 to TRBJ2-1; 14 positions agree with TRBD2. The CDR3 sequence is 19 residues long. V dropped 1 base and J dropped 8; count of bases not matched to a gene: 16. Per the germline V gene, CDR1 is DFQATT and CDR2 is SNEGSKA (reference sequence). The CDR3 region has the DNA TGCAGTGCTAGAGGGGAGGGGACACGGACTAGCGGGAGGTGGCATGAGCAGTTCTTC. Protein product: CSARGEGTRTSGRWHEQFF.

There are a few counts of this clonotype. The V and J genes are TRBV19 and TRBJ2-2; TRBD2 is a possible D gene (6 bases). Per the germline V gene, CDR1 is LNHDA and CDR2 is SQIVND (reference sequence). The CDR3 spans 16 residues. Trimming took off 6 bases at V and 4 bases at J, with 18 bases between the two ends. CDR3 DNA: TGTGCCAGTAGCATCCCGGGAGTGAGGGTCACCGGGGAGCTGTTTTTT. It encodes CASSIPGVRVTGELFF.

This clonotype was counted a few times. The V call is TRBV6-1, the J call TRBJ2-7; 8 nucleotides match TRBD2. J lost 5 bases, V lost 8 bases, and 11 bases had no gene match. This CDR3 contains 14 residues. Per the germline V gene, CDR1 is MNHNS and CDR2 is SASEGT. CDR3 protein: CASAPGLDRHEQYF. The CDR3 DNA reads TGTGCCAGCGCCCCGGGACTAGACCGTCACGAGCAGTACTTC.

This chain connects TRBV7-2 to TRBJ2-1; 9 bases map to TRBD2. The junction had 6 bases not matched to a gene; V was cut back by 2 bases and J by 7 bases. CDR3 length: 15 amino acids. Per the germline V gene, CDR1 is SGHTA and CDR2 is FQGNSA. CDR3 nucleotide sequence: TGTGCCAGCAGCTTATTTAGCGGGGGTAGAAATGAGCAGTTCTTC. Translated: CASSLFSGGRNEQFF.

For the CDR3, the DNA is TGCGCCAGCAGAAACAGGGACTACGAGCAGTACTTC. Protein sequence: CASRNRDYEQYF. V gene TRBV4-1 combines with J gene TRBJ2-7, with a weak D call TRBD1 (6 bases). The length of the CDR3 is 12 residues. Germline assignment: CDR1 MGHRA and CDR2 YSYEKL. V shed 6 bases and J shed 3 bases, with 9 bases lying between them.

As concerns this clonotype: One junction end disagrees with the germline gene, perhaps due to a read error. This chain connects TRBV7-9 to TRBJ2-7; D gene unclear. Germline V CDR1 and CDR2: SEHNR, FQNEAQ (reference sequence). The CDR3 is 12 residues long. The CDR3 sequence: CASSQKNYEQCF. CDR3 bases: TGTGCCAGCAGCCAAAAGAACTACGAGCAGTGCTTC.

The rearrangement joins TRBV19 to TRBJ2-2; no definite D call. Germline V gene sequence: CDR1 LNHDA, CDR2 SQIVND (reference sequence). V shed 10 bases and J shed 4 bases, with 16 bases lying between them. The CDR3 runs to 14 residues. The CDR3 nucleotides read TGTGCCATCCAATCGCGCGAAACCACCGGGGAGCTGTTTTTT. This translates into CAIQSRETTGELFF.

The J gene is TRBJ1-1, the V gene TRBV2; D might be TRBD1 (5 bases). There are 15 residues in the CDR3. Germline CDR1 SNHLY, CDR2 FYNNEI. The V end was cut by 6 bases, the J end by 5 bases, with 19 bases between. The CDR3 here is CASSVEGRVGTEAFF. The CDR3 bases are TGTGCCAGCAGCGTAGAGGGCAGGGTGGGGACTGAAGCTTTCTTT.

Only one count was recorded for this clonotype. The chain carries TRBV4-1 and TRBJ1-2; D possibly corresponds to TRBD1 (5 bases). Per the germline V gene, CDR1 is MGHRA and CDR2 is YSYEKL. The V end lost 2 bases, the J end lost 6 bases, and 10 bases lay between the germline ends. The CDR3 has 13 amino acids. The CDR3 is CASSQLKGNGYTF. CDR3 DNA: TGCGCCAGCAGCCAACTCAAGGGGAATGGCTACACCTTC.